This T cell receptor beta chain was profiled in a study of T cell responses to AZD1222 COVID-19 vaccine. The CDR3 contains 13 residues. Study conclusions and caveats: Among the donors, most were white British and more were female, and clonal diversity was possibly underestimated. Spike was spanned by vaccine-associated CD4 TCRs, which were dominant at 160-218 and 743-854. Reports say nearly half of spike-specific TCRs go after unmutated variant regions.

Method: immunoSEQ multiplex PCR; TCRdb's copy keeps in-frame clones and lacks some. The table records roughly 140,000 clones, more than 70% of them present only once. Of note for this clone: What it recognizes is unknown.

The chain links TRBV21-1 to TRBJ1-1; TRBD1, the D gene given by the table, was not confirmed from the DNA. TRBV21-1 is a known pseudogene. The source of this sequence is an adult in good health. The material sequenced was peripheral blood, taken on day 0 of AZD1222 vaccination. The CDR3 region has the DNA TGTGCCAGCATCCCTAAGACAGCCCTTGAAGCTTTCTTT. This codes for CASIPKTALEAFF.